Detailed here is one T cell receptor beta chain. Antigen unknown. The data were obtained in a study of metastatic and nonmetastatic thyroid tumors. Study summary: Repertoire comparison spanned blood and tumor or nodule tissue of malignant and benign thyroid patients. Study-wide findings and caveats: Benign nodules were reported to have significantly lower TCR beta diversity than malignant thyroid tumors, in blood and tumor.

Ahead of thyroid surgery, no patient had received treatment of any kind. How the authors handled the data: Built for papillary thyroid cancer, a distant-metastasis classifier drew on CDR3 differences across clinicopathological groups. TCRdb re-processed the PCR reads through MiXCR. Clone size and V and J calls follow TCRdb, not the original study. The table has roughly 48,000 clones, approximately 15% seen once. Trimming stripped 0 bases from V and 8 bases from J, with 19 bases between. The CDR3 contains 16 residues. Per the germline V gene, CDR1 is MGHRA and CDR2 is YSYEKL. This chain links TRBV4-1 with TRBJ1-2, with D possibly TRBD1 on 5 matching bases. This clonotype was sampled from a female donor with papillary thyroid cancer or a benign thyroid nodule (not recorded which). Some clones in this sample may be carry-over from other donors' samples. Sequencing was carried out using blood. Here the CDR3 DNA reads TGCGCCAGCAGCCAAGAAAGGCGAGGGACTTTAGCCGGCTACACCTTC. Its protein product is CASSQERRGTLAGYTF.